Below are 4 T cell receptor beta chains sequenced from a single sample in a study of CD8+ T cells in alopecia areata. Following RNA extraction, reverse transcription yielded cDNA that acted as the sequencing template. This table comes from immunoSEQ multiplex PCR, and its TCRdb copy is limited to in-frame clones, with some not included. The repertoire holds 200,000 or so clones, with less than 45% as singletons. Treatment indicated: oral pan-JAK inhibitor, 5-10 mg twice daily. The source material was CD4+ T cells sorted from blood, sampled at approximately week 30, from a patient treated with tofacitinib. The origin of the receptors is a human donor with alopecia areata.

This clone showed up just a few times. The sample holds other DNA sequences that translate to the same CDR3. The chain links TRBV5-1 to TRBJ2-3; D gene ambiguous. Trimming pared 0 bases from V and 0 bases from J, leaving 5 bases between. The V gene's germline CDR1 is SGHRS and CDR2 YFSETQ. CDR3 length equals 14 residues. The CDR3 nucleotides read TGCGCCAGCAGCTTGGATCCAAGCACAGATACGCAGTATTTT. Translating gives CASSLDPSTDTQYF. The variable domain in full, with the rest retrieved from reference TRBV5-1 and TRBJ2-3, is KAGVTQTPRYLIKTRGQQVTLSCSPISGHRSVSWYQQTPGQGLQFLFEYFSETQRNKGNFPGRFSGRQFSNSRSEMNVSTLELGDSALYLCASSLDPSTDTQYFGPGTRLTVL.

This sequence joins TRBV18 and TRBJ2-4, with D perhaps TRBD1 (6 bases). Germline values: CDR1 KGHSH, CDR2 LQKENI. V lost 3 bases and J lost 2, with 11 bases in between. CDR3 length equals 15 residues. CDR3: CASSPLQGSKNIQYF. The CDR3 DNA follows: TGTGCCAGCTCACCTCTACAGGGATCCAAAAACATTCAGTACTTC.

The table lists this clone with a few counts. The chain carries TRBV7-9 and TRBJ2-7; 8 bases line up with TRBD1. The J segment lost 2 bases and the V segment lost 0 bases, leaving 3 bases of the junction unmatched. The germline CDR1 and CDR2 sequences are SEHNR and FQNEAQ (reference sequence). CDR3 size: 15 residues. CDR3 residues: CASSLATGDTYEQYF. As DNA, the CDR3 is TGTGCCAGCAGCTTAGCGACAGGGGATACCTACGAGCAGTACTTC. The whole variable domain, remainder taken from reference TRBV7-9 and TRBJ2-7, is DTGVSQNPRHKITKRGQNVTFRCDPISEHNRLYWYRQTLGQGPEFLTYFQNEAQLEKSRLLSDRFSAERPKGSFSTLEIQRTEQGDSAMYLCASSLATGDTYEQYFGPGTRLTVT.

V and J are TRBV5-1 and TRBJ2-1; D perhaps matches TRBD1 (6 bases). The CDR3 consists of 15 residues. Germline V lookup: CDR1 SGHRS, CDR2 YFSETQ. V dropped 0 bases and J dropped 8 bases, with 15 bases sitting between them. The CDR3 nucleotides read TGCGCCAGCAGCTTGGGTCTAGGGGGAAAGGATGAGCAGTTCTTC. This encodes CASSLGLGGKDEQFF.